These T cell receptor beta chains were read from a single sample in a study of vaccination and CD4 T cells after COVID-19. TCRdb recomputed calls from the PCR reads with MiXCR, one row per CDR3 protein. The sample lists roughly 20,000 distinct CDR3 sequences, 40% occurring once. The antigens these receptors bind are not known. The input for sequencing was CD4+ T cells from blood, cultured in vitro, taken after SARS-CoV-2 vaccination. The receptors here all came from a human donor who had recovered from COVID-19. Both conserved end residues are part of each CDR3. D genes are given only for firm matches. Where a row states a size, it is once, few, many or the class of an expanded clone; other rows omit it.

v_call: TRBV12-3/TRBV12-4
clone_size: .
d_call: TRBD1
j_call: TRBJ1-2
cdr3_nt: TGTGCCAGCAGTGTTAGGACAGGCCCCGCTTCTAACTATGGCTACACCTTC
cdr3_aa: CASSVRTGPASNYGYTF

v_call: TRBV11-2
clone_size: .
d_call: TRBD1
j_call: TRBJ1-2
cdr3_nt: TGTGCCAGCAGCCTAAGACCCAAGGGGGCTTATGGCTACACCTTC
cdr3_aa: CASSLRPKGAYGYTF

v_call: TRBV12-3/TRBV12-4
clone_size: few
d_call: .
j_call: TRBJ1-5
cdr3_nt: TGTGCCAGCAGTTGGGACAATCAGCCCCAGCATTTT
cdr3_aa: CASSWDNQPQHF

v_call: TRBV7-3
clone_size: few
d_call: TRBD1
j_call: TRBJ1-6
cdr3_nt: TGTGCCAGCAGCTTAAGTGGACAGGCGAATTCACCCCTCCACTTT
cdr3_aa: CASSLSGQANSPLHF

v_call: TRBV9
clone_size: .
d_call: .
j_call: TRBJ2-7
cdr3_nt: TGTGCCAGCAGCGTAGCAAGTAGCTCCTACGAGCAGTACTTC
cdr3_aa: CASSVASSSYEQYF

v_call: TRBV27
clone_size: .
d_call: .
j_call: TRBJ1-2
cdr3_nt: TGTGCCAGCAGTCACGGGACGGACTATGGCTACACCTTC
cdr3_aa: CASSHGTDYGYTF

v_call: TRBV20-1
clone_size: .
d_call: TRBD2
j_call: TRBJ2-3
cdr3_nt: TGCAGTGCACCACTAGCGGGGGGCACAGATACGCAGTATTTT
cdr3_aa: CSAPLAGGTDTQYF

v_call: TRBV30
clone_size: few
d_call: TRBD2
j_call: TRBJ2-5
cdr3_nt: TGTGCCTGGAGTGTCGCTAGCGGGCCTTCCGGGGGAGAGACCCAGTACTTC
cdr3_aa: CAWSVASGPSGGETQYF

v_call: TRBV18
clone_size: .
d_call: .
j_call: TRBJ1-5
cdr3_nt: TGTGCCAGCTCACCAGGTAGAGGACGCCTCTTGGCTTTT
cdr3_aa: CASSPGRGRLLAF

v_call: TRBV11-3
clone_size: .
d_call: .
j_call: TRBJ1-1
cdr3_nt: TGTGCCAGCAGCTTAGACACGGGAACGAACACTGAAGCTTTCTTT
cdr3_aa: CASSLDTGTNTEAFF

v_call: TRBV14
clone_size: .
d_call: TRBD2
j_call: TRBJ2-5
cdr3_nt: TGTGCCAGCAGCCAACTGGGACTAGCGGTAGAGACCCAGTACTTC
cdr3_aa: CASSQLGLAVETQYF

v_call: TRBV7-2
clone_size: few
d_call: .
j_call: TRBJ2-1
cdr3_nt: TGTGCCAGCAGCTCCCTGGGTCGGGAGTACAATGAGCAGTTCTTC
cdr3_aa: CASSSLGREYNEQFF

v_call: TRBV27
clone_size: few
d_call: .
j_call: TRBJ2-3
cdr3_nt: TGTGCCAGCGGGGTTTGGAAGGCAGATACGCAGTATTTT
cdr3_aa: CASGVWKADTQYF

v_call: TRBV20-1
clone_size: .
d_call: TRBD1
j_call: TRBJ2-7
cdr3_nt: TGCAGTGCTAGGCCCGGACAGGGTATATTTTACGAGCAGTACTTC
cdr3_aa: CSARPGQGIFYEQYF

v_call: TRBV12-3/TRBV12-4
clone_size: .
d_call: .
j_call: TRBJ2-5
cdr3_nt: TGTGCCAGCAGCCGGACGATACAAGAGACCCAGTACTTC
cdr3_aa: CASSRTIQETQYF

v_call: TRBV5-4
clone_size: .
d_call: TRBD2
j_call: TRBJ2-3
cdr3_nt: TGTGCCAGCAGCTTGGTTCCGGGGCGGGGGGGCGAAGATACGCAGTATTTT
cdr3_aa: CASSLVPGRGGEDTQYF

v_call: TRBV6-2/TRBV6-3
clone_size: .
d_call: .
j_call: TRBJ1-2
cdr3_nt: TGTGCCAGCAGTTACAGGGGATCCCGCGGCTACACCTTC
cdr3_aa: CASSYRGSRGYTF

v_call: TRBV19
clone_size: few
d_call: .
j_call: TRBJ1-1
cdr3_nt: TGTGCCACCCACCTCGGACGAAACACTGAAGCTTTCTTT
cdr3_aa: CATHLGRNTEAFF

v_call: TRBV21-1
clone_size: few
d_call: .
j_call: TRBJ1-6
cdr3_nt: TGTGCCAGCAGCAAAGCTGGCAGGGGGGCGGGAAAGTCACCCCTCCACTTT
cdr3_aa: CASSKAGRGAGKSPLHF

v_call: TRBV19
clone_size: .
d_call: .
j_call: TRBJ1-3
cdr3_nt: TGTGCCAGTAGTAGGAACGGCCACTCTGGAAACACCATATATTTT
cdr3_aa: CASSRNGHSGNTIYF

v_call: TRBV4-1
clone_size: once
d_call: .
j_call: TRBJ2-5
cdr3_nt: TGCGCCAGCGGGCAACAGGTTAGGGGAGAGACCCAGTACTTC
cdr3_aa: CASGQQVRGETQYF

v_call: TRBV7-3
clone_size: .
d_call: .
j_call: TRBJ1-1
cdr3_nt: TGTGCCAGCAGTCTTACTACATTCTCTGAAGCTTTCTTT
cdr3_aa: CASSLTTFSEAFF

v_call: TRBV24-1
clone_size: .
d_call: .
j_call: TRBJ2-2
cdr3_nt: TGTGCCACCAGTGATTTTAGGGGGTACACCGGGGAGCTGTTTTTT
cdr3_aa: CATSDFRGYTGELFF

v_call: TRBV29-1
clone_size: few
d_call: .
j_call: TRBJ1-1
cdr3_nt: TGCAGCGTTGCAAGCCAGGGGATGAACACTGAAGCTTTCTTT
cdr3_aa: CSVASQGMNTEAFF

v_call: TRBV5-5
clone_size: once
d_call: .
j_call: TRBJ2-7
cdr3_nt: TGTGCCAGCAGCTTGAACGGGAAATGGGAGCAGTACTTC
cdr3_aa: CASSLNGKWEQYF

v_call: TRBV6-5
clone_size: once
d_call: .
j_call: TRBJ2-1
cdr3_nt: TGTGCCAGCAGTTACCGGACAGGGAGGGATGAGCAGTTCTTC
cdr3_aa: CASSYRTGRDEQFF

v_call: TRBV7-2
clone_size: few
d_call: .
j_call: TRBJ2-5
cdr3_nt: TGTGCCAGCAGCGGAGGTGCGGTAGAGACCCAGTACTTC
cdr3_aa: CASSGGAVETQYF

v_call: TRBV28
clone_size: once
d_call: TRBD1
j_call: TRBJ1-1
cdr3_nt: TGTGCCAGCAGTTTATTGGGGACAGGGGCTGAAGCTTTCTTT
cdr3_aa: CASSLLGTGAEAFF

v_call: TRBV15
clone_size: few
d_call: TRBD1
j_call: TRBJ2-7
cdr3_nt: TGTGCCACAGGGGTCGGACAGGGACCCTACGAGCAGTACTTC
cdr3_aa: CATGVGQGPYEQYF

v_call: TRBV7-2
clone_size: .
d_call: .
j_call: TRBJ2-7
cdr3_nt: TGTGCCAGCAGCTTAGTCGTGACCGGGGGTGTGTACGAGCAGTACTTC
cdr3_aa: CASSLVVTGGVYEQYF

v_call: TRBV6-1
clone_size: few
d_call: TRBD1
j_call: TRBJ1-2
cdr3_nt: TGTGCCAGCAGCCCCGGGACAGGGAGTTTCTACACCTTC
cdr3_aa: CASSPGTGSFYTF